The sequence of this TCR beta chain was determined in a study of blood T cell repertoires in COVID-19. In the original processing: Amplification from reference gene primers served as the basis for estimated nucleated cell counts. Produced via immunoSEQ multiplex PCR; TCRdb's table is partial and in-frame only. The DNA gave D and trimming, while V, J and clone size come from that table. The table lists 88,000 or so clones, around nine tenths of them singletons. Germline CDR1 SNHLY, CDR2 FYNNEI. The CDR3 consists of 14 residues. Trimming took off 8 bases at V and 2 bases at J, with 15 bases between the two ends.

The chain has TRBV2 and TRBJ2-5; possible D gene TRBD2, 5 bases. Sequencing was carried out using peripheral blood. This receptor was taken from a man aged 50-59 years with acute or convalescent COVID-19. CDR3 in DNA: TGTGCCAGCTCAAGCAAAGGCGGGCAAGAGACCCAGTACTTC. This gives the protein CASSSKGGQETQYF.